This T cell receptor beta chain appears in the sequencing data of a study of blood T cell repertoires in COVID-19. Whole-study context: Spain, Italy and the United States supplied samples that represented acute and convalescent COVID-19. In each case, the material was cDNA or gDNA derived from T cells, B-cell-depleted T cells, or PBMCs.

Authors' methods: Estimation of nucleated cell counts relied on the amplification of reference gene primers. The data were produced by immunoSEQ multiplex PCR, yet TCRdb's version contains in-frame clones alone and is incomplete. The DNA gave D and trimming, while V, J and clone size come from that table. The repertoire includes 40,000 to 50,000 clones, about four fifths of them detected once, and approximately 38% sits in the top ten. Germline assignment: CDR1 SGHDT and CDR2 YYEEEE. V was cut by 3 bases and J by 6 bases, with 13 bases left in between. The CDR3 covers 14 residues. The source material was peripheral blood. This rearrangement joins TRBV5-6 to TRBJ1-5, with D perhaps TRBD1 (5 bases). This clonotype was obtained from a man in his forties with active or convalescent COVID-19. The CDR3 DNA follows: TGTGCCAGCAGCTCTACAGGTTCGGTTCAGCCCCAGCATTTT. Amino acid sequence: CASSSTGSVQPQHF.